This TCR beta chain was found in a study of shared clonotypes between healthy human individuals. Study as a whole: Three plates were used per donor for CD4 naive, three for CD4 memory, two for CD8 naive and one for CD8 memory.

Each subset's genomic DNA was split evenly across several immunoSEQ plates. The assay was immunoSEQ multiplex PCR, and TCRdb's table has in-frame clones only and misses some. This sample has more than 2 million clones; 95% occur once, and the top ten carry 0.13%. Healthy HIV-negative adults without recent acute infections or vaccinations served as donors. The CDR3 is 15 residues long. Germline V gene lookup returns CDR1 GTSNPN and CDR2 SVGIG (reference sequence). With 3 bases clipped from V and 0 bases from J, the junction kept 4 bases outside the gene matches. In this sample, this clone turned up once.

Specimen: naive CD4+ T cells sorted from blood. Subset here: CD45RA+ positively selected. The V and J genes are TRBV30 and TRBJ1-4, with 7 bases identical to TRBD1. This clonotype was sampled from a man aged 18 to 30 in good health. CDR3 bases: TGTGCCTGGAGAAGACAGGGTTCAACTAATGAAAAACTGTTTTTT. Protein: CAWRRQGSTNEKLFF.